This TCR beta chain was observed in a study of T cells after yellow fever vaccination. Worth noting for this clonotype: Antigen unknown.

V was trimmed by 4 bases and J by 1 base, leaving 17 bases between them. The CDR3 has 16 residues. Germline CDR1 reads SGHRS; CDR2 reads YFSETQ. TCR cDNA, made by 5'RACE template switching, carried an added universal primer site and UMIs. TCRdb used MiXCR to reprocess the 5' RACE reads, holding one entry per CDR3 protein. The data hold some 350,000 distinct CDR3 sequences, with roughly 4.3% observed a single time. The study's findings and limits: Post-booster repertoires contained most primary-vaccination clones again (about 95% CD4, over 70% CD8). On re-exposure, the response was weaker but peaked faster, at day 5 versus 15. CD4 and CD8 compartments shared a small share of clonotypes, likely from convergent recombination.

This sequence originates from a man between 18 and 35 years old who received the YFV17D yellow fever vaccine. Here the sequenced sample was PBMCs, taken 5 days after the yellow fever booster vaccination. V gene TRBV5-1 combines with J gene TRBJ1-1, with D maybe TRBD1 (5 bases). The DNA of the CDR3 is TGCGCCAGCAGCCCCGGGACCGGGACGGCGAACACTGAAGCTTTCTTT. This encodes CASSPGTGTANTEAFF.